This T cell receptor beta chain is drawn from a study of shared clonotypes between healthy human individuals. Whole-study context: Each donor's CD4 naive and CD4 memory cells filled three plates apiece, CD8 naive two, and CD8 memory one.

Whole-study findings and limits: Relative to clonotypes present in all four donors, those not shared had lower generation probabilities.

In the case of this clone: Its antigen is undetermined.

The naive CD8 population came from CD45RO-negative cells selected for CCR7, without terminally differentiated effector memory CD45RA+ cells. The CDR3 length is 13 residues. Germline V gene lookup returns CDR1 MNHEY and CDR2 SMNVEV (reference sequence). V was clipped by 5 bases and J by 6 bases, with 11 bases between them. Running of the assay took place at deep level. Sequencing used immunoSEQ multiplex PCR; TCRdb keeps in-frame clones, though not all of them. The repertoire consists of roughly 2,000,000 clones, with around 93% occurring once and the leading ten covering under 2%. Sequencing was carried out using naive CD8+ T cells from PBMCs. The sequence derives from a young man in good health. Some clones in this sample may be carry-over from other donors' samples. The chain carries TRBV27 and TRBJ2-1; tentative D call: TRBD1 (6 bases). The CDR3 sequence is CASSKRGGNEQFF. In DNA form, the CDR3 reads TGTGCCAGCAGTAAACGAGGGGGCAATGAGCAGTTCTTC.